The clone carrying this T cell receptor (beta chain) was seen a handful of times. The target antigen is unknown. The CDR3 is made up of 12 amino acids. Germline V gene data show CDR1 as KGHSH and CDR2 as LQKENI. V was clipped by 3 bases and J by 5 bases, with 5 bases between them. These data come from a study of cytomegalovirus exposure and HLA in healthy donors. Study outcomes and limitations: A previous analysis found most TCR beta V segments productive roughly 87% or roughly 30% of the time. A later analysis revealed that TCR association rates differed between HLA loci, peaking at DRB1 and bottoming out at HLA-C. In a later analysis, CMV-associated beta chains were mostly HLA-associated, it appeared. Sequencing artifact likely explains a cluster of highly shared sequence variants.

A multiplex PCR was run with 60 Vbeta primers and 13 Jbeta primers. Libraries were prepared by immunoSEQ multiplex PCR; TCRdb keeps only in-frame clonotypes and omits some of them. The sample shows around 200,000 clones, around four fifths of them seen only once. The clonotype was recovered from a woman in her 40s in good health and CMV-seronegative. The sequencing input was PBMCs. The chain uses TRBV18 and TRBJ2-1; D is ambiguous. In nucleotides, the CDR3 is TGTGCCAGCTCACCCCAGGACAATGAGCAGTTCTTC. Its translation: CASSPQDNEQFF.